This T cell receptor (beta chain) came from a study of T cell responses to AZD1222 COVID-19 vaccine. Study outcomes and limitations: Repertoire samples came only from after the peak T cell response. Unmutated variant regions are reportedly the target of nearly half of TCRs that are spike-specific.

Some clones are missing from TCRdb's copy, which holds only in-frame ones; the method was immunoSEQ multiplex PCR. This table has over 50,000 clones, approximately 84% appearing once. With regard to this clone: Its matching antigen is unknown.

Looked up from germline, CDR1 is MDHEN and CDR2 is SYDVKM. The ends lost 4 bases at V and 0 bases at J; junction bases unmatched: 9. The CDR3 loop spans 18 amino acids. The chain recombines TRBV28 with TRBJ1-4; 9 bases match TRBD1. Sequenced here: peripheral blood, sampled on day 0 of AZD1222 vaccination. This sequence was found in an adult in good health. The CDR3 reads CASSSPSTGGATNEKLFF. Written as DNA, the CDR3 is TGTGCCAGCAGTTCCCCCTCGACAGGGGGTGCAACTAATGAAAAACTGTTTTTT.